This TCR beta chain was identified during a study of T-cell reconstitution after alpha-beta-depleted transplantation in children. Preparation of the TCRbeta library was carried out with unique molecular identifiers. A single record per CDR3 protein comes from TCRdb applying MiXCR to the PCR reads. The sample consists of roughly 500,000 distinct CDR3 sequences, around 12% of them appearing once. Germline CDR1 reads SEHNR; CDR2 reads FQNEAQ (reference sequence). This CDR3 is 15 amino acids long. Trimming at V came to 3 bases and at J to 0 bases, leaving 4 bases not matched to a gene. This material consisted of PBMCs from the stem cell graft donor, taken from the stem cell graft. This receptor was identified in a human donor who donated a stem cell graft to a child with combined immunodeficiency. This chain links TRBV7-9 with TRBJ1-2; 7 bases are a match to TRBD1. The DNA for the CDR3 is TGTGCCAGCAGCTTGCCCGGGACAGCTAACTATGGCTACACCTTC. It encodes CASSLPGTANYGYTF.